This T cell receptor (beta chain) originates from a study of breast tumors, draining lymph nodes, adjacent tissues. Samples came from axillary lymph nodes draining the breast cancer. This CDR3 spans 14 amino acids. The V gene lost 3 bases and the J gene lost 0 bases, with 9 bases spanning the gap. Germline CDR1 is DFQATT and CDR2 is SNEGSKA (reference sequence). There are many counts of this clonotype. Its target is not known. TCRdb independently ran MiXCR on the multiplex PCR reads; one entry per CDR3 protein. The sample carries 140,000 or so distinct CDR3 sequences, around a third recorded once. General observations from the study: Tumor T cell lymph node origin was a supported hypothesis, not proven. Tumor repertoires ranked between lymph nodes and nontumor tissue in diversity, with V and J gene preferences. Data fit most tumor T cells coming from lymph node, expanding in tumor. Tumor and nontumor repertoires were significantly more similar in luminal-like than in basal-like breast cancer.

The specimen sequenced was axillary lymph node tissue. This chain uses TRBV20-1 with TRBJ2-1; D possibly corresponds to TRBD2 (5 bases). The TCR originated in a female donor with breast cancer. Some clones in this sample may be carry-over from other donors' samples. CDR3 in DNA: TGCAGTGCTAGGGGTGGGAGCTCCTACAATGAGCAGTTCTTC. It codes for CSARGGSSYNEQFF.